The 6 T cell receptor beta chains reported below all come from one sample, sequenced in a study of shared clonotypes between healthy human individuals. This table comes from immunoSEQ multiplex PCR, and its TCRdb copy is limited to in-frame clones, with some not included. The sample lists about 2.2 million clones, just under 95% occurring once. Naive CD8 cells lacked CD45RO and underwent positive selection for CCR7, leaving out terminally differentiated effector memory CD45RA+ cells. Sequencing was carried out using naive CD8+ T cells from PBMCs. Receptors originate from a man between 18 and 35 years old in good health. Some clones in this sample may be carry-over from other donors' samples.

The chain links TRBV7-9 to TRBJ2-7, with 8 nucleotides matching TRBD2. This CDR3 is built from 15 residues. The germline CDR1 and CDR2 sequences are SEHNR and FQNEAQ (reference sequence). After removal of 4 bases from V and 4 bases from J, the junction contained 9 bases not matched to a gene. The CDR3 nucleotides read TGTGCCAGCAGCTCCTCTAGCGGGCTGTCGTACGAGCAGTACTTC. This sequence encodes CASSSSSGLSYEQYF.

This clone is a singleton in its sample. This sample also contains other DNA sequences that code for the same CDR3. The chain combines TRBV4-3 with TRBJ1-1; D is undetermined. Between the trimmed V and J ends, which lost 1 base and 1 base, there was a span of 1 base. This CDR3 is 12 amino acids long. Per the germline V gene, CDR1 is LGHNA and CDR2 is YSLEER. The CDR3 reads CASSQGNTEAFF. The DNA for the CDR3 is TGCGCCAGCAGCCAAGGGAACACTGAAGCTTTCTTT.

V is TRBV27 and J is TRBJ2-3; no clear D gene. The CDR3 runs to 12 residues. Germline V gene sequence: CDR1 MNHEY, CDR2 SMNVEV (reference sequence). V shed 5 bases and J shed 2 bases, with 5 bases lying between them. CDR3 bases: TGTGCCAGCAGTCACCACACAGATACGCAGTATTTT. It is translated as CASSHHTDTQYF.

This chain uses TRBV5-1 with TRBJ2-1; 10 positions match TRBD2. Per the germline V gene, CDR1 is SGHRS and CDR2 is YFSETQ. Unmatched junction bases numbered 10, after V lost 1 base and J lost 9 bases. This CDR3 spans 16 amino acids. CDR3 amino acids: CASSLWASGSPTEQFF. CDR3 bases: TGCGCCAGCAGCTTGTGGGCTAGCGGGAGTCCTACTGAGCAGTTCTTC.

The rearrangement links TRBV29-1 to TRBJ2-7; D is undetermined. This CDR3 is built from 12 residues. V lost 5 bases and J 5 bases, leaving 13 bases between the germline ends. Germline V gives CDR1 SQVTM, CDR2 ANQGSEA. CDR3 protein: CSVRGAANEQYF. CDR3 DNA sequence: TGCAGCGTTCGAGGCGCGGCGAACGAGCAGTACTTC.

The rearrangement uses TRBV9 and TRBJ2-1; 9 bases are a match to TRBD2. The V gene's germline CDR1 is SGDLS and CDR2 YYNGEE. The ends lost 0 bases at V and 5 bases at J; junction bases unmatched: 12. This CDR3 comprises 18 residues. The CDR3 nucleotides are TGTGCCAGCAGCGTAGCCGGTAGCGGGAGAAATAAGGACAATGAGCAGTTCTTC. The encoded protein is CASSVAGSGRNKDNEQFF.